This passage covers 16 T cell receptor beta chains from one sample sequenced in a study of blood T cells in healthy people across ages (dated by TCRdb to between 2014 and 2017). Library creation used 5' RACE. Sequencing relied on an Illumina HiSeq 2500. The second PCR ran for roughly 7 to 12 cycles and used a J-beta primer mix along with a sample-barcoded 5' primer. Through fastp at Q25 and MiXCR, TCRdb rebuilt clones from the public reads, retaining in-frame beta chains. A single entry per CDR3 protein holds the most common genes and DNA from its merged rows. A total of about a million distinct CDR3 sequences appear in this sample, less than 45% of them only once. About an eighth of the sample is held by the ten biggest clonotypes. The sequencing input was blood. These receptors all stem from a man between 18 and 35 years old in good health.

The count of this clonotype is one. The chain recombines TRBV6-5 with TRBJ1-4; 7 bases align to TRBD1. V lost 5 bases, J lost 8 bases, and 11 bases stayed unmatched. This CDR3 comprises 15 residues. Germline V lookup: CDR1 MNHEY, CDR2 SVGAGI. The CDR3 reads CASSSDRVSKEKLFF. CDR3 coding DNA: TGTGCCAGCAGTAGCGACAGGGTCTCGAAGGAAAAACTGTTTTTT.

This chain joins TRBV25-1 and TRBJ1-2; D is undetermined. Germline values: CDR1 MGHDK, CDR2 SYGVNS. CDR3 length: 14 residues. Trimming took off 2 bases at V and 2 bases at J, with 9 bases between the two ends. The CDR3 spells CASSERRGNYGYTF. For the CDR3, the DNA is TGTGCCAGCAGTGAACGACGAGGGAACTATGGCTACACCTTC.

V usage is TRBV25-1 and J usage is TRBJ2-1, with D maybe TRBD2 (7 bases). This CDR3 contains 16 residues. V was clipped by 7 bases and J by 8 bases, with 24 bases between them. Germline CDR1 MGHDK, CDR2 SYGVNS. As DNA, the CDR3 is TGTGCCAGCACTCCGGGTACGGGGGGCAGGTACGATGAGCAGTTCTTC. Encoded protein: CASTPGTGGRYDEQFF.

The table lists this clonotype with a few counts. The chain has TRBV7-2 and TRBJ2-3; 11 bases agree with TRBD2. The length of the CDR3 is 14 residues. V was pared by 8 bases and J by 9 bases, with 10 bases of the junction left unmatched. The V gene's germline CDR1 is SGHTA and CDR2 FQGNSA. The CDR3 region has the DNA TGTGCCAGCGCGACTAGCGGGGTGACGTCAACGCAGTATTTT. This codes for CASATSGVTSTQYF.

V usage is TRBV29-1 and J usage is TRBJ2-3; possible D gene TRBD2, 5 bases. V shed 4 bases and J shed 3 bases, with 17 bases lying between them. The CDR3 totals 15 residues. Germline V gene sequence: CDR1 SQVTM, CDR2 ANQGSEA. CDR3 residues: CSVGESLIGTDTQYF. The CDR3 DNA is TGCAGCGTTGGGGAGAGTCTCATAGGGACAGATACGCAGTATTTT.

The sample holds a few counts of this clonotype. Written as DNA, the CDR3 is TGTGCCAGCAGTTTAAGCTCTCACAGGGAAGGGCCTGAAGCTTTCTTT. Translation gives CASSLSSHREGPEAFF. The J gene is TRBJ1-1, the V gene TRBV12-3 or TRBV12-4, with TRBD1 as a possible D gene (6 bases). V lost 2 bases, J lost 6 bases, and 19 bases lay in between. The CDR3 sequence is 16 residues long.

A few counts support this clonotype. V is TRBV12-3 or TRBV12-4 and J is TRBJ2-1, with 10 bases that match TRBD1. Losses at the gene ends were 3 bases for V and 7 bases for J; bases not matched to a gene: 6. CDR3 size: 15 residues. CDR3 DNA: TGTGCCAGCAGTTTCAGGGACAGGGGCGGAAATGAGCAGTTCTTC. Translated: CASSFRDRGGNEQFF.

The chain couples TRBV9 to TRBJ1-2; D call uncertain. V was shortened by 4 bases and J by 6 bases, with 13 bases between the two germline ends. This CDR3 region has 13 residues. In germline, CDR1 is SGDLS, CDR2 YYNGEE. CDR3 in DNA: TGTGCCAGCAGCCCCGCGGGATTAGATGGCTACACCTTC. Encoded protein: CASSPAGLDGYTF.

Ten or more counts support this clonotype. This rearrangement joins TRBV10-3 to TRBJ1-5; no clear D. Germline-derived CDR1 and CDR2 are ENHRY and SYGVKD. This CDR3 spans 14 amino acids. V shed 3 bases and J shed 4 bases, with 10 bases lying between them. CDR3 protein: CAISESGFNQPQHF. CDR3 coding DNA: TGTGCCATCAGTGAATCGGGTTTTAATCAGCCCCAGCATTTT.

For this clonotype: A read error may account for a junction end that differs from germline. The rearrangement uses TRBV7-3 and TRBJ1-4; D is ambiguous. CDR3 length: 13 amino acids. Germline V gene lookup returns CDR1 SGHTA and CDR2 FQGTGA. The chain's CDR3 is CASSVTAGEKLFF. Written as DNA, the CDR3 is TGTGCCAGCAGCGTAACGGCCGGGGAAAAACTGTTTTTT.

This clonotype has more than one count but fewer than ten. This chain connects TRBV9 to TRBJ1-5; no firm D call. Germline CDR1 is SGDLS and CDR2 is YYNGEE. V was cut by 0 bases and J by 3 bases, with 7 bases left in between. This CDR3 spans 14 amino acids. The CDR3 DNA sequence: TGTGCCAGCAGCGTAGGGTGGGTCAATCAGCCCCAGCATTTT. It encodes CASSVGWVNQPQHF. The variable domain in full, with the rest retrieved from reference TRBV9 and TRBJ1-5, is DSGVTQTPKHLITATGQRVTLRCSPRSGDLSVYWYQQSLDQGLQFLIQYYNGEERAKGNILERFSAQQFPDLHSELNLSSLELGDSALYFCASSVGWVNQPQHFGDGTRLSIL.

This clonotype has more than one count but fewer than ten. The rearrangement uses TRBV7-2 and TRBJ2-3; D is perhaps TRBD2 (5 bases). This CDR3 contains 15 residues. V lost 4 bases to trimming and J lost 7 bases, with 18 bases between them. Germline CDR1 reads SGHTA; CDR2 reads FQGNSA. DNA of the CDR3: TGTGCCAGCAGCTCCGGGATCGCCCGTCACCATACGCAGTATTTT. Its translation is CASSSGIARHHTQYF. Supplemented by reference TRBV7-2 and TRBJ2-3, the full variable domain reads GAGVSQSPSNKVTEKGKDVELRCDPISGHTALYWYRQSLGQGLEFLIYFQGNSAPDKSGLPSDRFSAERTGGSVSTLTIQRTQQEDSAVYLCASSSGIARHHTQYFGPGTRLTVL.

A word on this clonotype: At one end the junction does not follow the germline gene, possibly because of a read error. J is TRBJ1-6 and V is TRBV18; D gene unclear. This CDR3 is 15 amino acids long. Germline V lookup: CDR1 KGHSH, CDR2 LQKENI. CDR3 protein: CAGSPAGTYNSPLHF. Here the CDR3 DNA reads TGTGCCGGCTCACCAGCGGGAACCTATAATTCACCCCTCCACTTT.

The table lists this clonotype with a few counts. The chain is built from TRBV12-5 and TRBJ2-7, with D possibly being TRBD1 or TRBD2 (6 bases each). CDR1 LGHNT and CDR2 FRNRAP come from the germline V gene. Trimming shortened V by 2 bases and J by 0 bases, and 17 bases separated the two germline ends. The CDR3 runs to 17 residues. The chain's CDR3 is CASGLITGAQSSYEQYF. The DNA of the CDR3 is TGTGCTAGTGGTTTGATCACGGGGGCCCAAAGCTCCTACGAGCAGTACTTC.

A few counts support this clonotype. CDR3 region: CSARNGQGASWDAEAFF. The CDR3 DNA follows: TGCAGTGCTAGAAATGGACAGGGGGCAAGTTGGGATGCTGAAGCTTTCTTT. The rearrangement links TRBV20-1 to TRBJ1-1; the match to TRBD1 covers 11 bases. CDR1 is DFQATT, CDR2 SNEGSKA, per germline (reference sequence). V shed 2 bases, J shed 6 bases, and the junction held 14 bases outside the gene matches. This CDR3 has 17 residues.

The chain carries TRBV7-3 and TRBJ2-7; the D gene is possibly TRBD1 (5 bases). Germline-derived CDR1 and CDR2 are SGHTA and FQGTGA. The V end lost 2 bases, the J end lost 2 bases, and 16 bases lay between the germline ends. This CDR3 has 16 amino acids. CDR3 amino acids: CASSLGAVGGAYEQYF. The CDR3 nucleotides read TGTGCCAGCAGCTTAGGGGCCGTAGGTGGTGCCTACGAGCAGTACTTC.